The source of this T cell receptor (beta chain) is a study of regulatory T cells in long-lasting Graves disease. Study results and limitations: What was studied was peripheral blood only, and not thyroid tissue. Persistent disease favored TRBV28, TRBJ1-2 and TRBJ2-5.

Arm-PCR with iRepertoire HTBI primers amplified the CDR3 regions for these TCR beta libraries. TCRdb reprocessed the multiplex PCR reads with MiXCR, giving one entry per CDR3 protein. This sample has roughly 430,000 distinct CDR3 sequences, with 16% found just once. Note on this clonotype: The antigen remains undetermined.

This CDR3 is 16 amino acids long. Germline V CDR1 and CDR2: MDHEN, SYDVKM. V was shortened by 4 bases and J by 6 bases, with 19 bases between the two germline ends. Time point in this sample: newly diagnosed GD, antithyroid drugs for less than 3 months. RNA isolated from PBMCs was used to make the TCR library. These data were also reused for a study on T cells in Graves' hyperthyroidism and ophthalmopathy. As that study records: Clinicians diagnosed patients from clinical symptoms, serum thyroxine and TRAb, thyroid ultrasound and orbital computed tomography. HTBI primers drove first-round RT-PCR of the TCR CDR3.

The clonotype was recovered from a woman aged 25 to 39 with Graves disease. The chain links TRBV28 to TRBJ2-1; tentatively, D is TRBD1 or TRBD2 (5 bases each). This material consisted of peripheral blood mononuclear cells (PBMCs), taken at new diagnosis, from a patient treated with antithyroid drugs. CDR3 protein: CASSSFQRGRGNEQFF. The CDR3 DNA reads as TGTGCCAGCAGTTCCTTTCAAAGGGGCCGGGGCAATGAGCAGTTCTTC.